One and the same sample provided the 18 T cell receptor beta chains below, sequenced in a study of brain T cells in children with intractable seizures. The table came from immunoSEQ multiplex PCR; TCRdb's copy has only in-frame clones and leaves some out. Of 110,000 or so clones in the sample, roughly 94% are singletons; the top ten hold about 4%. The sample in question was peripheral blood, obtained at surgery. Receptor source: a boy under two years old with hemimegalencephaly and intractable seizures.

The chain links TRBV30 to TRBJ2-1; D is uncertain. This CDR3 comprises 11 residues. The germline V gene has CDR1 GTSNPN and CDR2 SVGIG (reference sequence). Trimming pared 7 bases from V and 7 bases from J, leaving 11 bases between. The chain's CDR3 is CASTEKNEQFF. The CDR3 DNA is TGTGCCTCTACCGAGAAAAATGAGCAGTTCTTC.

The chain recombines TRBV4-2 with TRBJ2-7, with 14 bases aligning to TRBD2. V dropped 1 base and J dropped 6; count of bases not matched to a gene: 8. This CDR3 has 17 amino acids. Per the germline V gene, CDR1 is LGHNA and CDR2 is YNFKEQ. In DNA, the CDR3 is TGTGCCAGCAGCCAAGGGGGACTAGCGGGAGTTGATATCGAGCAGTACTTC. It codes for CASSQGGLAGVDIEQYF.

The chain carries TRBV28 and TRBJ2-7, with no clear D. Germline CDR1 is MDHEN and CDR2 is SYDVKM. The CDR3 totals 12 residues. The ends were cut back, 5 bases at V and 6 bases at J, with 11 bases in the middle. CDR3 nucleotide sequence: TGTGCCAGCAGTCTCGTTGGGTTCGAGCAGTACTTC. Residues: CASSLVGFEQYF.

The chain joins TRBV28 to TRBJ1-1, with 9 bases fitting TRBD1. CDR3 length: 12 amino acids. J was trimmed by 7 bases and V by 5 bases; bases with no gene match: 2. CDR1 and CDR2 (germline): MDHEN, SYDVKM. The CDR3, as DNA: TGTGCCAGCAGTGGGACAGGGTATGAAGCTTTCTTT. Amino acids: CASSGTGYEAFF.

The rearrangement links TRBV5-1 to TRBJ2-1; D is uncertain. The length of the CDR3 is 12 residues. V shed 4 bases and J shed 10 bases, with 12 bases lying between them. In germline, CDR1 is SGHRS, CDR2 YFSETQ. In DNA, the CDR3 is TGCGCCAGCAGCACTCGATTAACCGAGCAGTTCTTC. It is translated as CASSTRLTEQFF.

Concerning this clone: This same CDR3 is encoded by further DNA sequences in the sample. V gene TRBV5-1 combines with J gene TRBJ2-7; D is perhaps TRBD1 or TRBD2 (5 bases each). The CDR3 totals 13 residues. Deletions cut 5 bases from V and 12 bases from J, with 21 bases between. CDR1 and CDR2 (germline): SGHRS, YFSETQ. The CDR3 protein is CASRSLGEPESYF. The CDR3 DNA sequence: TGCGCCAGCAGGTCACTAGGGGAGCCTGAGTCGTACTTC.

This sequence joins TRBV28 and TRBJ1-2, with 7 bases identical to TRBD1. This CDR3 spans 15 amino acids. Germline V gene lookup returns CDR1 MDHEN and CDR2 SYDVKM. After removal of 6 bases from V and 2 bases from J, the junction contained 9 bases not matched to a gene. CDR3: CASSPPGTVNYGYTF. CDR3 DNA: TGTGCCAGCAGCCCCCCTGGGACAGTCAACTATGGCTACACCTTC.

The chain has TRBV10-3 and TRBJ2-3; 12 positions match TRBD2. J lost 5 bases, V lost 4 bases, and 4 bases had no gene match. CDR1 and CDR2 (germline): ENHRY, SYGVKD. The CDR3 contains 15 residues. The CDR3 is CAISGLAGGRDTQYF. The CDR3, as DNA: TGTGCCATCAGTGGCCTAGCGGGAGGGCGAGATACGCAGTATTTT.

CDR3 coding DNA: TGTGCCAGCTGGGGACAGGGGTTAAGCGGGGAGCTGTTTTTT. Translating gives CASWGQGLSGELFF. The rearrangement uses TRBV7-9 and TRBJ2-2; 10 nucleotides align to TRBD1. Losses at the gene ends were 8 bases for V and 7 bases for J; bases not matched to a gene: 7. CDR3 size: 14 residues. Germline CDR1 and CDR2: SEHNR and FQNEAQ (reference sequence). Full variable domain (missing parts from reference TRBV7-9 and TRBJ2-2): DTGVSQNPRHKITKRGQNVTFRCDPISEHNRLYWYRQTLGQGPEFLTYFQNEAQLEKSRLLSDRFSAERPKGSFSTLEIQRTEQGDSAMYLCASWGQGLSGELFFGEGSRLTVL.

The V and J genes are TRBV5-1 and TRBJ2-2; D may be TRBD2 (5 bases). The germline V gene encodes CDR1 SGHRS and CDR2 YFSETQ. The CDR3 sequence is 14 residues long. V dropped 7 bases and J dropped 2 bases, with 12 bases sitting between them. Here the CDR3 DNA reads TGCGCCAGCCGGAGCGGAGGAAACACCGGGGAGCTGTTTTTT. It specifies CASRSGGNTGELFF.

The chain carries TRBV5-1 and TRBJ2-1; D could derive from TRBD1 or TRBD2 (5 bases each). Trimming pared 0 bases from V and 6 bases from J, leaving 10 bases between. Germline CDR1 is SGHRS and CDR2 is YFSETQ. The CDR3 is 14 amino acids. CDR3 coding DNA: TGCGCCAGCAGCTTGGGAGGGGCGTTCAATGAGCAGTTCTTC. It encodes CASSLGGAFNEQFF.

The J gene is TRBJ2-7, the V gene TRBV28, with D possibly matching TRBD1 (6 bases). The germline gives CDR1 MDHEN, CDR2 SYDVKM. This CDR3 region has 15 residues. Between the trimmed V and J ends, which lost 4 bases and 2 bases, there was a span of 15 bases. DNA for the CDR3: TGTGCCAGCAGTTCTCTGACAGGCTCCCCCTACGAGCAGTACTTC. As protein: CASSSLTGSPYEQYF.

This chain joins TRBV27 and TRBJ2-5; 9 bases are shared with TRBD2. Losses at the gene ends were 3 bases for V and 4 bases for J; bases not matched to a gene: 6. The CDR3 contains 15 residues. In germline, CDR1 is MNHEY, CDR2 SMNVEV (reference sequence). In nucleotides, the CDR3 is TGTGCCAGCAGTTTTGGCGGGAGGGCCGGAGAGACCCAGTACTTC. Translation: CASSFGGRAGETQYF.

This clone occurred a few times. V is TRBV4-3 and J is TRBJ1-1; TRBD1 is a possible D gene (5 bases). The CDR3 totals 14 residues. Between the trimmed V and J ends, which lost 4 bases and 3 bases, there was a span of 12 bases. Looked up from germline, CDR1 is LGHNA and CDR2 is YSLEER. CDR3 protein: CASSRRVFDTEAFF. The DNA of the CDR3 is TGCGCCAGCAGCCGCAGGGTTTTTGACACTGAAGCTTTCTTT.

The chain recombines TRBV6-5 with TRBJ1-4; weak D call: TRBD1 (5 bases). The V end lost 8 bases, the J end lost 4 bases, and 14 bases lay between the germline ends. Germline values: CDR1 MNHEY, CDR2 SVGAGI. The CDR3 runs 14 residues. CDR3 DNA sequence: TGTGCCAGCGCCCGGGACTACGGTAATGAAAAACTGTTTTTT. Residues: CASARDYGNEKLFF.

The chain is built from TRBV2 and TRBJ1-2; weak D call: TRBD1 (5 bases). The CDR3 sequence is 13 residues long. The V and J ends lost 5 bases and 8 bases respectively, with 15 bases between them. Germline V lookup: CDR1 SNHLY, CDR2 FYNNEI. The CDR3 nucleotides are TGTGCCAGCAGTTCTCAGGGACCGGGCGGCTACACCTTC. It yields the protein CASSSQGPGGYTF.

V gene TRBV23-1 combines with J gene TRBJ2-4, with 7 bases matching TRBD1. TRBV23-1 belongs to the ORF category, with a function that is uncertain. The CDR3 covers 12 residues. J was trimmed by 8 bases and V by 8 bases; bases with no gene match: 6. CDR3 residues: CASGGTEDIQYF. The DNA for the CDR3 is TGCGCCAGCGGTGGGACAGAGGACATTCAGTACTTC.

V is TRBV24-1 and J is TRBJ2-7; 12 nucleotides agree with TRBD1. V shed 3 bases and J 5 bases; nucleotides not matched to a gene: 4. Germline V gene sequence: CDR1 KGHDR, CDR2 SFDVKD. This CDR3 comprises 15 residues. CDR3 sequence (DNA): TGTGCCACCAGTGATCCCGGGACAGGGGGCGACGAGCAGTACTTC. This encodes CATSDPGTGGDEQYF.